This T cell receptor beta chain was documented in a study of shared clonotypes between healthy human individuals (TCRdb year 2020). About the full investigation: A couple of women and a few men aged 18 to 49 years were included in the cohort. Leukapheresis yielded between about 0.9 and 10 billion PBMCs per donor. For each donor, CD4 naive and CD4 memory were each given three plates, CD8 naive was given two plates, and CD8 memory was given one plate. Libraries were prepared and TCR repertoires were sequenced by different laboratories using diverse techniques, in order to increase sequencing depth and limit assay-specific biases. The study deeply sequenced blood TCR repertoires of about 5 healthy adults to estimate repertoire size and the extent of clonotype sharing between individuals.

CD8 naive samples were obtained by positive selection for CCR7 among CD45RO-negative cells, yielding a CD45RA+CCR7+ population from which TemRA cells were excluded. Healthy HIV-negative adults with no recently reported acute infections or vaccinations were included as donors. Every donor was a Caucasian adult living in Nashville, Tennessee, USA. After blood collection by leukapheresis, PBMCs were isolated using Ficoll-Histopaque density gradient centrifugation and then cryopreserved in the vapor phase of liquid nitrogen. Analytical flow cytometry was used to check the purity and quantity of each magnetically sorted T cell population. Genomic DNA was isolated from each sorted fraction and quantified by UV absorbance on a Nanodrop 2000c. The germline V gene specifies WSHSY as CDR1 and SAAADI as CDR2. V was cut back by 3 bases and J by 4 bases, leaving a gap of 9 bases between them. The CDR3, from cysteine to phenylalanine, totals 13 residues. Only the CDR3 part of the read is kept: 39 bases, read in frame from the first base.

Beyond this particular receptor, the publication reports: Pairwise subsampling indicated that sequencing depth was expected to affect the degree of clonotype sharing among donors. Incomplete sequencing was indicated by rarefaction of sorted-subset datasets, despite the large sequencing depth. Compared with non-shared clonotypes, clonotypes shared by all four sorted-subset donors had higher generation probabilities. Because the study included only a small number of donors, the genetic and exposure-history diversity represented was limited. Roughly 5% of naive CD4, around 3.5% of naive CD8, approximately 2.2% of memory CD4, and 0.35% to 0.4% of memory CD8 clonotypes were shared across a handful of donors. Naive subsets generally had larger estimated clonotype richness than memory subsets. Only blood was sampled, and tissue TCR repertoires likely differ from those in blood.

To note about this clone: Its antigen is currently not known. Base qualities are not recorded, but no much larger clone differs from it by a single base.

TCR CDR3 regions were amplified from genomic DNA by multiplex PCR using the deep immunoSEQ assay. Genomic DNA extracted from each cell subset was distributed evenly over all wells of several immunoSEQ 96-well plates, and each plate served as one replicate. Each replicate PCR for sorted subsets received roughly 0.2 ug genomic DNA, equal to 28,000 or so T cell genomes. Purified libraries were measured with a Qubit 3.0 fluorometer, size-checked on a Bioanalyzer 2100, and measured again with the KAPA Library Quantification kit. Every immunoSEQ 96-well plate was sequenced on a dedicated single-read 150-cycle Illumina NextSeq 550 flow cell. From the authors' description of their analysis: Because the immunoSEQ output included only junctional sequences and no quality scores, the filtering could not be the same as the filtering used for full-length reads. Sequences were annotated with PyIR, a Python wrapper for IgBLAST v1.9, and V/J genes and CDR3 were assigned using IMGT germline references. Reads were removed for weak V/J assignments (E-value above 1e-6), missing CDR3, stop codons, out-of-frame junctions, or ambiguous translated residues. V3J clonotypes were defined by identical inferred V gene, J gene, and CDR3 amino acid sequence. Percentage overlap between repertoires was computed as shared unique clonotypes divided by the size of the smaller repertoire. Three approaches were used to assess repertoire richness: RTK rarefaction, the Chao1 estimator, and Recon v2.1 estimates of unobserved clonotypes. For all TCRbeta clonotypes obtained by the gDNA method from a handful of donors, generation probabilities were computed with OLGA. Here the immuneACCESS table is served through TCRdb, limited to in-frame sequences with V and J called. Missing clones are a known gap in these copies; in checked studies unresolved V genes cover under half, and the rest lacks a known reason. D and trimming come from the DNA, and the V and J calls and clone size come from that table. The sample has roughly 1,800,000 clones on record, about 95% of them singletons. The top ten constitute 1.2% of the sample.

Rearrangement joined TRBV10-2 to TRBJ2-5; the D gene identity is not certain. The source is a man aged 18 to 30 in good health. Sequenced: naive CD8+ T cells sorted from blood. Explained via the paper, the cell subset or site label denotes: CD45RA+CCR7+. The nucleotide sequence is given as TGCGCCAGCAGTGACCGCAGTCCAGAGACCCAGTACTTC. This translates into CASSDRSPETQYF.